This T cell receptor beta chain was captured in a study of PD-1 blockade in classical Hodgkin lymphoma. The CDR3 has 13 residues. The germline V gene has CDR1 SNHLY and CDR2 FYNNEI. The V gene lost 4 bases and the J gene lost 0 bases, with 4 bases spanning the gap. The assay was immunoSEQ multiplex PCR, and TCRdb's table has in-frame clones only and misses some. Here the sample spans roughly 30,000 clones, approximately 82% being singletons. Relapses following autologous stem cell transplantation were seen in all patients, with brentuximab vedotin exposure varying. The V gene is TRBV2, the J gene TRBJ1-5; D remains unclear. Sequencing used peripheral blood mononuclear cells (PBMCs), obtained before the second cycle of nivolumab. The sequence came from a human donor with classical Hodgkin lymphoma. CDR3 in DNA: TGTGCCAGCAGTGTGGGTAGCAATCAGCCCCAGCATTTT. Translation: CASSVGSNQPQHF.